This paragraph covers one T cell receptor (beta chain) sequence. Antigen: not known. This entry belongs to a study of CXCR3-negative and CXCR3-positive naive CD8 T cells. General study findings and limits: TCR interaction strength was inferred from TRB CDR3 physicochemistry, as CD5 matched across naive subsets. Hydrophobicity of TRB CDR3s was greater in CXCR3-positive naive cells than in CXCR3-negative naive cells.

UMI labels and 5' RACE were used to prepare the TRB cDNA libraries. No DNA is given; TCRdb re-called the 5' RACE reads and lists each CDR3 protein once. This repertoire includes 120,000 to 150,000 distinct CDR3 sequences. The sequence derives from a human donor in good health. Some clones in this sample may be carry-over from other donors' samples. The specimen was naive CXCR3+ CD8+ T cells from blood. The subset denotes: CD45RO-CCR7+CD27+CD95- naive CD8+ T cells expressing CXCR3 (TNR3+).

CDR3 amino acids: CASSSDGKSGNTIYF. The chain combines TRBV5-1 with TRBJ1-3; the TCRdb D gene call, TRBD1, has no DNA to confirm it. The CDR3 is made up of 15 amino acids. Germline CDR1 SGHRS, CDR2 YFSETQ.